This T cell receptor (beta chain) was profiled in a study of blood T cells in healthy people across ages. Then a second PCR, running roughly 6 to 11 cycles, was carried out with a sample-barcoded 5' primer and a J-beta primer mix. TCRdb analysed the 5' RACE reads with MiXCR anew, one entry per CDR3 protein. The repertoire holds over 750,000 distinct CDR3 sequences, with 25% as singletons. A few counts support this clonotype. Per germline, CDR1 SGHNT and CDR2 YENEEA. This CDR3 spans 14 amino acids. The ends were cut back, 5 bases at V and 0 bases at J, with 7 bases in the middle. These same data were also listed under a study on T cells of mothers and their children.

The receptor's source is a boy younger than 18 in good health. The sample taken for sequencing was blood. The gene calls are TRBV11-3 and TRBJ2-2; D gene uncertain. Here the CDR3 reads CASSQLTNTGELFF. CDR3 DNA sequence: TGTGCCAGCAGCCAGCTAACGAACACCGGGGAGCTGTTTTTT.